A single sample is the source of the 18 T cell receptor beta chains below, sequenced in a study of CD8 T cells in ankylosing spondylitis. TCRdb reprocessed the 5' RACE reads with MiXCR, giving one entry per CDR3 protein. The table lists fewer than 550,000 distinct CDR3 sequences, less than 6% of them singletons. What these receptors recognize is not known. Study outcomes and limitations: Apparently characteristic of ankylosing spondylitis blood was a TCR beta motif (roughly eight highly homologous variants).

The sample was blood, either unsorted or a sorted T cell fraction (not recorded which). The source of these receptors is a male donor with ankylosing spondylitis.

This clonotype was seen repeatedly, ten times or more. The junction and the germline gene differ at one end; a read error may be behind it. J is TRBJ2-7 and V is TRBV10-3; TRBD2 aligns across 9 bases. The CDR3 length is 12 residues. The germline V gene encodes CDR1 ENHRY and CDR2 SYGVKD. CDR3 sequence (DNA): TGTGCCATCAGTGAGACCCGACTAGCGGCAAACTTC. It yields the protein CAISETRLAANF.

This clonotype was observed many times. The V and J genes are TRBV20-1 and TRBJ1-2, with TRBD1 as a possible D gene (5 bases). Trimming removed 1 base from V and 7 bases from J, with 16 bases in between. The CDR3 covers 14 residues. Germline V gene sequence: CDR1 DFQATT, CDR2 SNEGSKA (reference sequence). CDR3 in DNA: TGCAGTGCTAGAGTCCCAGGGCGGGTTCGTGGCTACACCTTC. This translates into CSARVPGRVRGYTF.

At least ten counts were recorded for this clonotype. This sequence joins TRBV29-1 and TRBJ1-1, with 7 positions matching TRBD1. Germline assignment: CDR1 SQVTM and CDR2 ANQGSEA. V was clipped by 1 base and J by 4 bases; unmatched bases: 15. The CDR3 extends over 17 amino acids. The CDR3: CSVEGYRQGWERTEAFF. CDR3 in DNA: TGCAGCGTTGAAGGGTACCGACAGGGATGGGAGCGCACTGAAGCTTTCTTT.

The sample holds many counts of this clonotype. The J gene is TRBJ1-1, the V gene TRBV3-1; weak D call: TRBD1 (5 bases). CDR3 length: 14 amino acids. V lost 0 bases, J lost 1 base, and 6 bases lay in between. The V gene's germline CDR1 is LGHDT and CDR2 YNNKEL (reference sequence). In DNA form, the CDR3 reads TGTGCCAGCAGCCAAGATGGGGGGAACACTGAAGCTTTCTTT. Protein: CASSQDGGNTEAFF.

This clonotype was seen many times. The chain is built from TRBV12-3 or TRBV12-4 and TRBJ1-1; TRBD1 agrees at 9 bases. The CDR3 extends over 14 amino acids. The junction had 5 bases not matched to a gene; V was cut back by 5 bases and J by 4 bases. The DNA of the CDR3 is TGTGCCAGCAGTATCGGGACAGGGTCCACTGAAGCTTTCTTT. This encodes CASSIGTGSTEAFF.

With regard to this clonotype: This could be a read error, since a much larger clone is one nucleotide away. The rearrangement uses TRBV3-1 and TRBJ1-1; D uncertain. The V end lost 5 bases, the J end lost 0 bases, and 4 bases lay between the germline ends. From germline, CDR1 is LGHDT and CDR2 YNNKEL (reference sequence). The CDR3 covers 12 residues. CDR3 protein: CASSYVNTEAFF. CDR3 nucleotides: TGTGCCAGCAGCTATGTGAACACTGAAGCTTTCTTT.

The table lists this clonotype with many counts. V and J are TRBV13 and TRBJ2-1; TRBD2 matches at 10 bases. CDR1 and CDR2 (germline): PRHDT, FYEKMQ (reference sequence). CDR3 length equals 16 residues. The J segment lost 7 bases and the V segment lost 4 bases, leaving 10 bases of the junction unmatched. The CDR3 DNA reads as TGTGCCAGCAGCTCCCCCCAGCGGGGGGGCTTAAATGAGCAGTTCTTC. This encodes CASSSPQRGGLNEQFF. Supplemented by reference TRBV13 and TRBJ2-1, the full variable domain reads AAGVIQSPRHLIKEKRETATLKCYPIPRHDTVYWYQQGPGQDPQFLISFYEKMQSDKGSIPDRFSAQQFSDYHSELNMSSLELGDSALYFCASSSPQRGGLNEQFFGPGTRLTVL.

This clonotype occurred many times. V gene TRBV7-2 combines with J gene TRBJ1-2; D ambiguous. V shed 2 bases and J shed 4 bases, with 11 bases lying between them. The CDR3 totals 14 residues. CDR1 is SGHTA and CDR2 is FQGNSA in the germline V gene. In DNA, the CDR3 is TGTGCCAGCAGCTTAACATACGGGAGCTATGGCTACACCTTC. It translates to CASSLTYGSYGYTF. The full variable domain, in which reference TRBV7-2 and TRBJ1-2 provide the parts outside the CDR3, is GAGVSQSPSNKVTEKGKDVELRCDPISGHTALYWYRQSLGQGLEFLIYFQGNSAPDKSGLPSDRFSAERTGGSVSTLTIQRTQQEDSAVYLCASSLTYGSYGYTFGSGTRLTVV.

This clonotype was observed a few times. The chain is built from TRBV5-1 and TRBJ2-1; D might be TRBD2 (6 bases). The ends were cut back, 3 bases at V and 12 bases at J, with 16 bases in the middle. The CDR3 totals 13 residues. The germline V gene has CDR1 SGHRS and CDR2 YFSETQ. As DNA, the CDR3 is TGCGCCAGCAGCTCCCAACCTACTAGCACGCAGTTCTTC. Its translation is CASSSQPTSTQFF. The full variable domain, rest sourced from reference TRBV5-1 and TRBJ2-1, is KAGVTQTPRYLIKTRGQQVTLSCSPISGHRSVSWYQQTPGQGLQFLFEYFSETQRNKGNFPGRFSGRQFSNSRSEMNVSTLELGDSALYLCASSSQPTSTQFFGPGTRLTVL.

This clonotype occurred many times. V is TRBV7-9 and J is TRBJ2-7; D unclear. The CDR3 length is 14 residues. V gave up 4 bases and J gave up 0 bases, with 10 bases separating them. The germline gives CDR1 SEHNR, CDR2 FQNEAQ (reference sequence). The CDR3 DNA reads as TGTGCCAGCAGCTGGGAATATAGCTCCTACGAGCAGTACTTC. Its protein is CASSWEYSSYEQYF.

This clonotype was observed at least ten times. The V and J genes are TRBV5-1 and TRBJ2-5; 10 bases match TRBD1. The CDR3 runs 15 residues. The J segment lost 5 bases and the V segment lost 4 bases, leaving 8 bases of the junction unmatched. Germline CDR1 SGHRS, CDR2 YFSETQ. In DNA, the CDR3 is TGCGCCAGCAGCCGGGGACAGGGGAATGGGGAGACCCAGTACTTC. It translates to CASSRGQGNGETQYF.

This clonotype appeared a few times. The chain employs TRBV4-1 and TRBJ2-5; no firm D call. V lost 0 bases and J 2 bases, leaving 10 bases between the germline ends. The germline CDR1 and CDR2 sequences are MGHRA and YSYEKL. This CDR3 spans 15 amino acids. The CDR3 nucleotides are TGCGCCAGCAGCCAAGAGGTACACGGACAAGAGACCCAGTACTTC. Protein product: CASSQEVHGQETQYF.

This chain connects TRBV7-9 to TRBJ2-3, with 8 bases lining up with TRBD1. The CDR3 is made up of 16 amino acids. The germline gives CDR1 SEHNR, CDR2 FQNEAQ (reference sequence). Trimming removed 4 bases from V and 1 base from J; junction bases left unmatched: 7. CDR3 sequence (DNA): TGTGCCAGCAGCTCTCGGACAGGGTTCCGCACAGATACGCAGTATTTT. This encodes CASSSRTGFRTDTQYF.

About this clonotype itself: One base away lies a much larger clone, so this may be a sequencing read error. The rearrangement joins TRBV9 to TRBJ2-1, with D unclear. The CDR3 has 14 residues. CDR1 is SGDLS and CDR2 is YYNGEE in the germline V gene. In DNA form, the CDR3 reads TGTGCCAGCAGCGTAGTTGGCAGAGGCAATCAGCAGTTCTTC. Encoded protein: CASSVVGRGNQQFF.

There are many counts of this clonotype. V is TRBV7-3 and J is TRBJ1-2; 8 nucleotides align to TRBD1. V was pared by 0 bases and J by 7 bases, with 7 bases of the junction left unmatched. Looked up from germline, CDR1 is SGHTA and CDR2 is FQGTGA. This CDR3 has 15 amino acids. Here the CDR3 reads CASSLTWTGWGGYTF. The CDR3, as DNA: TGTGCCAGCAGCTTAACGTGGACAGGGTGGGGTGGCTACACCTTC.

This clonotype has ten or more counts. CDR3 nucleotide sequence: TGTGCCAGCAATAGCGGGAGTGGCACCGGGGAGCTGTTTTTT. This encodes CASNSGSGTGELFF. The chain is built from TRBV6-2 or TRBV6-3 and TRBJ2-2; the match to TRBD2 covers 9 bases. Germline-derived CDR1 and CDR2 are MNHEY and SVGEGT. The CDR3 is 14 residues long. V lost 7 bases to trimming and J lost 4 bases; unmatched junction nucleotides: 4.

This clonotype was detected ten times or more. This CDR3 is CASSLTGGEYGYTF. CDR3 nucleotide sequence: TGTGCCAGCAGCTTAACAGGGGGCGAGTATGGCTACACCTTC. J is TRBJ1-2 and V is TRBV7-3; 7 nucleotides agree with TRBD1. The CDR3 contains 14 residues. The trim removed 0 bases at V and 5 bases at J, leaving 3 bases unmatched. Germline CDR1 and CDR2: SGHTA and FQGTGA. The variable domain in full, completed from reference TRBV7-3 and TRBJ1-2, reads GAGVSQTPSNKVTEKGKYVELRCDPISGHTALYWYRQSLGQGPEFLIYFQGTGAADDSGLPNDRFFAVRPEGSVSTLKIQRTERGDSAVYLCASSLTGGEYGYTFGSGTRLTVV.

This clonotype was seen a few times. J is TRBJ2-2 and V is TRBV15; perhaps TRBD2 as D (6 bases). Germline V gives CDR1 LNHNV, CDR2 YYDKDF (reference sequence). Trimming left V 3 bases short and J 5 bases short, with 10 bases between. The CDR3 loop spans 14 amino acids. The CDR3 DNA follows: TGTGCCACCAGCAGCCGACGGGGGACCGGGGAGCTGTTTTTT. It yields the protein CATSSRRGTGELFF.